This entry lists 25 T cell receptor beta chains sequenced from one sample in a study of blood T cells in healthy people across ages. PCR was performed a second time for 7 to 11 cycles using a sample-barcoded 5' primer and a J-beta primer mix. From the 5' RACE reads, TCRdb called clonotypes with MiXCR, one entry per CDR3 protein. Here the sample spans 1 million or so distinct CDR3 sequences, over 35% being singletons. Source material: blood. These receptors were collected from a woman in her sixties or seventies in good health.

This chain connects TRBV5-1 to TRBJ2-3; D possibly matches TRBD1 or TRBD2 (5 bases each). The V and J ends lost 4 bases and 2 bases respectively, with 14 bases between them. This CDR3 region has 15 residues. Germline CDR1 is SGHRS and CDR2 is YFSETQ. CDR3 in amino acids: CASSPATGTTDTQYF. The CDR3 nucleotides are TGCGCCAGCAGCCCCGCTACGGGGACCACAGATACGCAGTATTTT.

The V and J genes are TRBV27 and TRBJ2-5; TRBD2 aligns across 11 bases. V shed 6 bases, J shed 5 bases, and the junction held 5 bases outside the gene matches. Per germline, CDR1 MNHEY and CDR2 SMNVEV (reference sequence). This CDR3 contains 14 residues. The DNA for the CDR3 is TGTGCCAGCAGAGGCGCTAGCGGGAGGGAGACCCAGTACTTC. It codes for CASRGASGRETQYF.

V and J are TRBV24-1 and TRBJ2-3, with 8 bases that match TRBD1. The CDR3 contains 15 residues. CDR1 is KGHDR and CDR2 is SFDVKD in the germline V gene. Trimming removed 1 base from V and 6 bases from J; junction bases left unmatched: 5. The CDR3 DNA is TGTGCCACCAGTGATTTCGGGCAGGGGGCGGATACGCAGTATTTT. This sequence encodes CATSDFGQGADTQYF.

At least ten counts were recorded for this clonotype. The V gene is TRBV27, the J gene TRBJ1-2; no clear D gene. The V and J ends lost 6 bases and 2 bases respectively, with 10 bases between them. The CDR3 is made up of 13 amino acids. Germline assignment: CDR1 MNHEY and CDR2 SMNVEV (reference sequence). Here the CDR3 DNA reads TGTGCCAGCAGCTTCTCGGGGAACTATGGCTACACCTTC. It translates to CASSFSGNYGYTF.

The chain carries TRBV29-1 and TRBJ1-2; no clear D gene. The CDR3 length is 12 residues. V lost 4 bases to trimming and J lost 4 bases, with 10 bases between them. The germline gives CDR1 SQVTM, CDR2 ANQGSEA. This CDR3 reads CSVGTAIYGYTF. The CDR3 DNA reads TGCAGCGTTGGTACGGCTATCTATGGCTACACCTTC. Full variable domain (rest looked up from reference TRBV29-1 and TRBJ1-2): SAVISQKPSRDICQRGTSLTIQCQVDSQVTMMFWYRQQPGQSLTLIATANQGSEATYESGFVIDKFPISRPNLTFSTLTVSNMSPEDSSIYLCSVGTAIYGYTFGSGTRLTVV.

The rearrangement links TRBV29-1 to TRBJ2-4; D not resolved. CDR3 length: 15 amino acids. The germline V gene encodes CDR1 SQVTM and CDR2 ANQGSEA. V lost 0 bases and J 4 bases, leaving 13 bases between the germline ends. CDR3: CSVEDSVLKKNIQYF. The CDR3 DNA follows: TGCAGCGTTGAAGACTCGGTTCTTAAGAAAAACATTCAGTACTTC.

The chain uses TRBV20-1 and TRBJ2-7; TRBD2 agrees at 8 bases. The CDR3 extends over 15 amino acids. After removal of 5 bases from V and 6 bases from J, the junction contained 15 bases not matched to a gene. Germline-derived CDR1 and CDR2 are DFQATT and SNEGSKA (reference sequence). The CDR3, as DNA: TGCAGTGCTCTGCCTGCTGCCGGGAGGGCCGGCGAGCAGTACTTC. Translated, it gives CSALPAAGRAGEQYF.

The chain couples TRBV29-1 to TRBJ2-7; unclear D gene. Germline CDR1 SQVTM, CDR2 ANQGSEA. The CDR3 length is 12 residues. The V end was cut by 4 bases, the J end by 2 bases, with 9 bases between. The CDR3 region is CSVVTATYEQYF. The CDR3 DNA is TGCAGCGTTGTGACGGCCACCTACGAGCAGTACTTC.

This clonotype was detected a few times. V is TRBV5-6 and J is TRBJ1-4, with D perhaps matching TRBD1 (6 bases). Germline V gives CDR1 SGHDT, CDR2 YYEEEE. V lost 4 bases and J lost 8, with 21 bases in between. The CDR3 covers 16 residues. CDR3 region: CASSPRGRRGAEKLFF. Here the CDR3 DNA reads TGTGCCAGCAGCCCCCGGGGGCGGCGCGGAGCCGAAAAACTGTTTTTT.

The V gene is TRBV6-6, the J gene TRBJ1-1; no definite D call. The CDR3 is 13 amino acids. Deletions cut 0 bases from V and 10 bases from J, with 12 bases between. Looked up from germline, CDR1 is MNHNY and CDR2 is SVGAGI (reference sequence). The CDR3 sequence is CASSYSSGVAAFF. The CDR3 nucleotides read TGTGCCAGCAGTTACTCATCGGGAGTAGCAGCTTTCTTT.

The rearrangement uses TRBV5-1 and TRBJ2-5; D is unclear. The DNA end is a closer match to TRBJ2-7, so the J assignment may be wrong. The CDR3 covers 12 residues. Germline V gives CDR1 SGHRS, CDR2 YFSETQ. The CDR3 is CASSTIRDEQYF. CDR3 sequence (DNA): TGCGCCAGCAGTACAATCCGTGACGAGCAGTACTTC.

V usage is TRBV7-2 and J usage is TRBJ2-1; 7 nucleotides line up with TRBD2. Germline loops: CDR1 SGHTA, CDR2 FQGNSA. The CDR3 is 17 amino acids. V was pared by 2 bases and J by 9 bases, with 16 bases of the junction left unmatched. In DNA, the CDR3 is TGTGCCAGCAGCTTATGGTGGGCGACTAGCTTGGTAGTTGAGCAGTTCTTC. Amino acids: CASSLWWATSLVVEQFF.

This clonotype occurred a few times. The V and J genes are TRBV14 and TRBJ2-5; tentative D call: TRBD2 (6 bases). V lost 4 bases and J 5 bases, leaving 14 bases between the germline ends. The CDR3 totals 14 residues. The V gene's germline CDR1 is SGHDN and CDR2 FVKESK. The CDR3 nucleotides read TGTGCCAGCAGCCTTCGGGGGATGGGGGAGACCCAGTACTTC. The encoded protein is CASSLRGMGETQYF.

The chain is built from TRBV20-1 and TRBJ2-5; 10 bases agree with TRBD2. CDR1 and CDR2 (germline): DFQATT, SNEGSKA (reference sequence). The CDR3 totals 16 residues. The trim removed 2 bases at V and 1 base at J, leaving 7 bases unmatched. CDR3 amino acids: CSARSSSGGLQETQYF. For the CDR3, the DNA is TGCAGTGCTAGAAGTTCTAGCGGGGGTCTCCAAGAGACCCAGTACTTC.

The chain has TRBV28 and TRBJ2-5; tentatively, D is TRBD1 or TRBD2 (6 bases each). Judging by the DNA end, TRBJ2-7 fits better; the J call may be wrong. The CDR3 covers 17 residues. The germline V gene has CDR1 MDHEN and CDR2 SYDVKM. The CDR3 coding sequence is TGTGCCAGCAGTTTAATGGGCTTCGGACAGCGGGTCGGCGAGCAGTACTTC. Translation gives CASSLMGFGQRVGEQYF.

CDR3 DNA sequence: TGTGCCAGCAGCCATCTAGCGTCCACCTACGAGCAGTACTTC. Amino acids: CASSHLASTYEQYF. The V call is TRBV6-1, the J call TRBJ2-7; TRBD2 is a possible D gene (6 bases). Trimming stripped 6 bases from V and 2 bases from J, with 14 bases between. This CDR3 has 14 residues. Germline V gene sequence: CDR1 MNHNS, CDR2 SASEGT.

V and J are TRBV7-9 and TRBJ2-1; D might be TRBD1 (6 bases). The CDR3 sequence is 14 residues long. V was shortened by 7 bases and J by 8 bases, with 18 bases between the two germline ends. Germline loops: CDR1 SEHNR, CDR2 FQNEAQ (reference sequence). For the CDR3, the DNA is TGTGCCAGCATCGTAGGGACCAGGGGTGATGAGCAGTTCTTC. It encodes CASIVGTRGDEQFF.

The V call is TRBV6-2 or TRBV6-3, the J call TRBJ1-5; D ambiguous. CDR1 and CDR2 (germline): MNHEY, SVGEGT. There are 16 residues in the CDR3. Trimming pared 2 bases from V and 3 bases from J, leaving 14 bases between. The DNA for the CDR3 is TGTGCCAGCAGTTACCCCGTCCAAGGGATCAATCAGCCCCAGCATTTT. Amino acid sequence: CASSYPVQGINQPQHF.

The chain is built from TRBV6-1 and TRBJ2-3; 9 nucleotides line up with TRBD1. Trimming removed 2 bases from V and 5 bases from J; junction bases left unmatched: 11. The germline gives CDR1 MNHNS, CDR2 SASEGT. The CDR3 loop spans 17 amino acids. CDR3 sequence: CASSERKGQGPGDTQYF. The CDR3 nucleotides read TGTGCCAGCAGTGAAAGGAAGGGACAGGGTCCGGGAGATACGCAGTATTTT.

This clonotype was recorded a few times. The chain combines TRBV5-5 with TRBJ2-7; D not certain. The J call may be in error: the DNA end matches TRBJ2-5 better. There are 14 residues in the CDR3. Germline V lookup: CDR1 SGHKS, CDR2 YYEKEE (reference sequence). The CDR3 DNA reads TGTGCCAGCAGCTTGTCACAGTTTCAAGAGACCCAGTACTTC. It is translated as CASSLSQFQETQYF.

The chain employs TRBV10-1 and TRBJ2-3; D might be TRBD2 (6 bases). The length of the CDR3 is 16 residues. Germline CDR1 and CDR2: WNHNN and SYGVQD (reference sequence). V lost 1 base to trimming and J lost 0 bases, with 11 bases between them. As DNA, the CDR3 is TGCGCCAGCAGTGAGTGGGATGGGACTAGCACAGATACGCAGTATTTT. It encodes CASSEWDGTSTDTQYF.

The CDR3 DNA reads as TGTGCCAGCAGCTTGACTCACAGGGGGCAAGAGACCCAGTACTTC. Protein sequence: CASSLTHRGQETQYF. J is TRBJ2-5 and V is TRBV5-4, with 8 bases identical to TRBD1. The CDR3 sequence is 15 residues long. Germline V gene data show CDR1 as SGHNT and CDR2 as YYREEE (reference sequence). The ends lost 1 base at V and 2 bases at J; junction bases unmatched: 4.

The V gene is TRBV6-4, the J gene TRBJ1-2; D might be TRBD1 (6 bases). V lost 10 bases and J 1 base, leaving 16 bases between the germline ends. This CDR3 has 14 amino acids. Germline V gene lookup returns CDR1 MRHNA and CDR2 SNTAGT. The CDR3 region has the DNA TGTGCCATTACCCGGGACACAAATAACTATGGCTACACCTTC. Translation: CAITRDTNNYGYTF.

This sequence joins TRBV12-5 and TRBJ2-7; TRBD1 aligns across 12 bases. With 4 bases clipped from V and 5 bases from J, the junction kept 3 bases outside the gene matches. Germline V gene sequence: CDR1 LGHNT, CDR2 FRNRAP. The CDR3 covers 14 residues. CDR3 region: CASGSGTGGHEQYF. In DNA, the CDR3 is TGTGCTAGTGGTTCCGGGACAGGGGGCCACGAGCAGTACTTC.

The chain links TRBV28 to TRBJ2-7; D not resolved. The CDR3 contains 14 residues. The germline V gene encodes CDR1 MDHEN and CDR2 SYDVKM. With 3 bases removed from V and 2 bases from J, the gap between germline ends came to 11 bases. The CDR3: CASSLRSSPYEQYF. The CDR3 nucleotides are TGTGCCAGCAGTTTGAGGAGTTCCCCCTACGAGCAGTACTTC. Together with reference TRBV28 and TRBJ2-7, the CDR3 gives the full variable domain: DVKVTQSSRYLVKRTGEKVFLECVQDMDHENMFWYRQDPGLGLRLIYFSYDVKMKEKGDIPEGYSVSREKKERFSLILESASTNQTSMYLCASSLRSSPYEQYFGPGTRLTVT.